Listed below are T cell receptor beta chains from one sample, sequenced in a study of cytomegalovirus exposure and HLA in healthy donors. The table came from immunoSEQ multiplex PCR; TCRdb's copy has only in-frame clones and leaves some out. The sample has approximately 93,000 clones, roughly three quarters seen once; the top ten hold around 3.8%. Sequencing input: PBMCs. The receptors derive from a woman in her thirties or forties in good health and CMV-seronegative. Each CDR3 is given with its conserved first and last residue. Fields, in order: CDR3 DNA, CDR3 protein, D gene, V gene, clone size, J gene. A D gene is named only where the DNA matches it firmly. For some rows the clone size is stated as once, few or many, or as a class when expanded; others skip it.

TGTGCCAGCAGCTTGGAGGCAGGGGGTTCACCCCTCCACTTT | CASSLEAGGSPLHF | TRBD1 | TRBV5-4 | . | TRBJ1-6
TGTGCCTGGGCTCATCAAGGAGGCTATGGCTACACCTTC | CAWAHQGGYGYTF | . | TRBV30 | . | TRBJ1-2
TGTGCCAGCAGCTCCCTCGGTGGGGACTCTAGCAATCAGCCCCAGCATTTT | CASSSLGGDSSNQPQHF | . | TRBV5-5 | many | TRBJ1-5
TGTGCCAGCAGTGAAATAAATAAGTTCGAAGGACAGATATACAATGAGCAGTTCTTC | CASSEINKFEGQIYNEQFF | . | TRBV6-1 | . | TRBJ2-1
TGTGCCAGTAGTACCTCTTTTTACGAAGGGACAGGGAACCCCTACGAGCAGTACTTC | CASSTSFYEGTGNPYEQYF | TRBD1 | TRBV19 | . | TRBJ2-7
TGTGCCAGCAGTGAAGGGGGGGTTCCCCTCCGGTTCTTC | CASSEGGVPLRFF | . | TRBV2 | . | TRBJ2-1
TGTGCCAGCAGCTCCCTGACAGGGCCCCCCTCCTACGAGCAGTACTTC | CASSSLTGPPSYEQYF | TRBD1 | TRBV7-8 | once | TRBJ2-7
TGTGCCAGCGGACTGCGGGGTCCCTACGAGCAGTACTTC | CASGLRGPYEQYF | . | TRBV6-6 | . | TRBJ2-7
TGTGCCAGCAGTTACGGCGGAATGCCCCTCCACTTT | CASSYGGMPLHF | . | TRBV6-5 | once | TRBJ1-6
TGCGCCAGCAGCTTGTGGGGGGGCGAGGGTGAAAAACTGTTTTTT | CASSLWGGEGEKLFF | . | TRBV5-1 | . | TRBJ1-4
TGTGCCACGTCCCGGGACAGCCATAACACTGAAGCTTTCTTT | CATSRDSHNTEAFF | TRBD1 | TRBV19 | few | TRBJ1-1
TGTGCCAGCAGCACCCTAAGCGGGGGACGACAAGAGACCCAGTACTTC | CASSTLSGGRQETQYF | TRBD2 | TRBV5-6 | . | TRBJ2-5
TGTGCCAGCAGCTCACACAGGGTTGGGACCGGGGAGCTGTTTTTT | CASSSHRVGTGELFF | . | TRBV7-8 | . | TRBJ2-2
TGTGCCAGCTCACCGTTTGGTAGCAACCAAGAGACCCAGTACTTC | CASSPFGSNQETQYF | . | TRBV18 | . | TRBJ2-5
TGTGCCAGCAGTCGGACTTTCGGGGAGCTGTTTTTT | CASSRTFGELFF | . | TRBV6-5 | . | TRBJ2-2
TGTGCCAGCAGCTTAGGCGTGGCGGTAGGTGGCTACACCTTC | CASSLGVAVGGYTF | . | TRBV7-9 | once | TRBJ1-2
TGCGCCAGCAGCCCTGGACAGAACACTGAAGCTTTCTTT | CASSPGQNTEAFF | . | TRBV5-1 | once | TRBJ1-1
TGCGCCAGCAGCCACGGCTATGGCTACACCTTC | CASSHGYGYTF | . | TRBV4-1 | . | TRBJ1-2
TGTGCCAGCAGGACGGACACCGGCGGTGGCTACACCTTC | CASRTDTGGGYTF | . | TRBV2 | . | TRBJ1-2
TGTGCCAGCAGTTACTTAGTAGCGGGGGGGCGTGAGCAGTTCTTC | CASSYLVAGGREQFF | TRBD2 | TRBV6-6 | . | TRBJ2-1
TGTGCCTCCCAACGACTAGCGGTGGGGGATACGCAGTATTTT | CASQRLAVGDTQYF | TRBD2 | TRBV30 | . | TRBJ2-3
TGCGCCAGCAGCTTGGGACCACAGGGGAATCAGCCCCAGCATTTT | CASSLGPQGNQPQHF | TRBD1 | TRBV5-1 | . | TRBJ1-5
TGTGCCAGCAGTTCCGGGACTACAAACTACGAGCAGTACTTC | CASSSGTTNYEQYF | TRBD2 | TRBV5-4 | . | TRBJ2-7
TGTGCCAGCAGCCCCTGGGACAGGGCGTACGAGCAGTACTTC | CASSPWDRAYEQYF | TRBD1 | TRBV9 | . | TRBJ2-7
TGTGCCAGCAGCGCCCAAATCGGTACACCAGGGACTGAAGCTTTCTTT | CASSAQIGTPGTEAFF | . | TRBV7-2 | once | TRBJ1-1
TGTGCCAGCAGTTCGGGACAATCCTACGAGCAGTACTTC | CASSSGQSYEQYF | . | TRBV28 | . | TRBJ2-7
TGTGCCAGCAGCCCAAGGGGGACCGCGAACACCGGGGAGCTGTTTTTT | CASSPRGTANTGELFF | . | TRBV5-4 | . | TRBJ2-2
TGTGCCAGCCGCTACAGGGTCGGGGAGACCCAGTACTTC | CASRYRVGETQYF | . | TRBV27 | few | TRBJ2-5